The 30 T cell receptor beta chains below all came from one sample that was sequenced in a study of OX40 agonist ivuxolimab in advanced cancers. The assay was immunoSEQ multiplex PCR, and TCRdb's table has in-frame clones only and misses some. Seen here are roughly 86,000 clones, 92% observed once, and the top ten hold 1.1%. Sequencing was performed on CD4+ or CD8+ T cells sorted from blood, taken in a trial of the OX40 agonist ivuxolimab. These TCRs come from an adult with an advanced solid tumor such as melanoma, head and neck, liver or kidney cancer.

This rearrangement joins TRBV9 to TRBJ2-7; D is possibly TRBD2 (5 bases). The germline V and J ends were trimmed by 0 bases and 2 bases, with 12 bases remaining between them. The CDR3 spans 15 residues. Germline V CDR1 and CDR2: SGDLS, YYNGEE. The CDR3 loop reads CASSVELGSAYEQYF. The CDR3 nucleotides are TGTGCCAGCAGCGTAGAACTGGGGAGCGCCTACGAGCAGTACTTC.

This CDR3 reads CASSKRGPTPYNEQFF. CDR3 nucleotides: TGCGCCAGCAGCAAACGGGGACCAACTCCTTACAATGAGCAGTTCTTC. The V and J genes are TRBV5-1 and TRBJ2-1; perhaps D is TRBD1 or TRBD2 (5 bases each). The CDR3 is 16 residues long. V dropped 4 bases and J dropped 4 bases, with 18 bases sitting between them. The germline gives CDR1 SGHRS, CDR2 YFSETQ.

The chain combines TRBV19 with TRBJ2-7, with 7 bases lining up with TRBD2. The V segment lost 3 bases and the J segment 2 bases; nucleotides outside the gene matches: 1. The CDR3 has 13 amino acids. Germline loops: CDR1 LNHDA, CDR2 SQIVND (reference sequence). The CDR3, as DNA: TGTGCCAGTAGTATCGGACTAGCCTACGAGCAGTACTTC. Its protein is CASSIGLAYEQYF.

V usage is TRBV6-6 and J usage is TRBJ2-1; D is possibly TRBD1 (6 bases). The V end was cut by 4 bases, the J end by 8 bases, with 18 bases between. This CDR3 has 15 residues. Germline CDR1 reads MNHNY; CDR2 reads SVGAGI (reference sequence). The CDR3 spells CASSSRDIRRHEQFF. CDR3 in DNA: TGTGCCAGCAGTTCCCGGGACATCCGGCGCCATGAGCAGTTCTTC.

This clone came up once. The genes are TRBV11-3 and TRBJ2-3, with 10 bases identical to TRBD2. V trimming: 4 bases; J trimming: 0 bases; junction bases outside the gene matches: 10. This CDR3 contains 18 residues. Germline V gene data show CDR1 as SGHNT and CDR2 as YENEEA. CDR3 region: CASSSRSGRALSTDTQYF. The CDR3 region has the DNA TGTGCCAGCAGCTCACGCAGCGGGAGGGCCCTTAGCACAGATACGCAGTATTTT.

The V gene is TRBV2, the J gene TRBJ1-2; D unclear. Trimming stripped 4 bases from V and 8 bases from J, with 11 bases between. This CDR3 has 12 residues. Germline values: CDR1 SNHLY, CDR2 FYNNEI. Here the CDR3 DNA reads TGTGCCAGCAGTGGTGGAGAGTACGGCTACACCTTC. Its translation: CASSGGEYGYTF. Using reference TRBV2 and TRBJ1-2 for the parts outside the CDR3, the full variable domain is EPEVTQTPSHQVTQMGQEVILRCVPISNHLYFYWYRQILGQKVEFLVSFYNNEISEKSEIFDDQFSVERPDGSNFTLKIRSTKLEDSAMYFCASSGGEYGYTFGSGTRLTVV.

The genes are TRBV6-1 and TRBJ2-7; D is tentatively TRBD1 or TRBD2 (6 bases each). Germline-derived CDR1 and CDR2 are MNHNS and SASEGT. Trimming removed 6 bases from V and 0 bases from J, with 15 bases in between. The CDR3 extends over 15 amino acids. The CDR3 sequence is CASRGGTQSSYEQYF. CDR3 nucleotide sequence: TGTGCCAGCAGAGGCGGGACACAGAGCTCCTACGAGCAGTACTTC.

The rearrangement joins TRBV9 to TRBJ2-2; 9 positions match TRBD2. The V gene's germline CDR1 is SGDLS and CDR2 YYNGEE. The CDR3 runs 16 residues. Trimming at V came to 3 bases and at J to 7 bases, leaving 10 bases not matched to a gene. CDR3 amino acids: CASSAGVAGVGGELFF. The CDR3 DNA is TGTGCCAGCAGCGCTGGAGTAGCGGGAGTTGGCGGGGAGCTGTTTTTT.

A note on this clone: Sequence at one end of the junction differs from germline and may be a read error. The V and J genes are TRBV5-1 and TRBJ2-7; TRBD1 aligns across 12 bases. Per germline, CDR1 SGHRS and CDR2 YFSETQ. The CDR3 totals 16 residues. The CDR3 protein is CASSWGGTGGKYEQYF. As DNA, the CDR3 is TGTGCCAGCAGCTGGGGCGGGACAGGGGGCAAGTACGAGCAGTACTTC.

J is TRBJ1-2 and V is TRBV29-1, with D perhaps matching TRBD1 (5 bases). CDR1 and CDR2 from the germline V gene are SQVTM and ANQGSEA. The V gene lost 6 bases and the J gene lost 4 bases, with 18 bases spanning the gap. The length of the CDR3 is 14 residues. The CDR3 nucleotides are TGCAGCGTCATTGGACGGGACGGATCCTATGGCTACACCTTC. Protein sequence: CSVIGRDGSYGYTF. The full variable domain, in which reference TRBV29-1 and TRBJ1-2 provide the parts outside the CDR3, is SAVISQKPSRDICQRGTSLTIQCQVDSQVTMMFWYRQQPGQSLTLIATANQGSEATYESGFVIDKFPISRPNLTFSTLTVSNMSPEDSSIYLCSVIGRDGSYGYTFGSGTRLTVV.

The CDR3 DNA reads TGTGCCAGCAGCTTGGTTGTAGGCAGAGCTGGGGCCAACGTCCTGACTTTC. Its protein product is CASSLVVGRAGANVLTF. The gene calls are TRBV5-5 and TRBJ2-6, with no clear D. The CDR3 totals 17 residues. Germline values: CDR1 SGHKS, CDR2 YYEKEE (reference sequence). Trimming took off 0 bases at V and 2 bases at J, with 12 bases between the two ends.

The chain carries TRBV19 and TRBJ2-1; tentative D call: TRBD1 (6 bases). Trimming took 8 bases from V and 10 from J, leaving 18 bases between them. The V gene's germline CDR1 is LNHDA and CDR2 SQIVND (reference sequence). The CDR3 is made up of 13 amino acids. Written as DNA, the CDR3 is TGTGCCAGTGGGGCAGGGGTGGGTATGGAGCAGTTCTTC. Translated: CASGAGVGMEQFF.

The chain is built from TRBV30 and TRBJ2-4; 7 nucleotides match TRBD1. V trimming: 2 bases; J trimming: 6 bases; junction bases outside the gene matches: 7. CDR3 length: 14 amino acids. CDR1 is GTSNPN and CDR2 is SVGIG in the germline V gene (reference sequence). The CDR3 region has the DNA TGTGCCTGGAGTTCTCCCGGGACAGCAAACATTCAGTACTTC. Amino acids: CAWSSPGTANIQYF.

CDR3 region: CASSYSSSGTFYAFF. DNA for the CDR3: TGTGCCAGCAGTTACTCGAGCTCCGGGACTTTCTATGCTTTCTTT. This chain uses TRBV6-5 with TRBJ1-1, with D perhaps matching TRBD1 (5 bases). This CDR3 is built from 15 residues. With 0 bases removed from V and 11 bases from J, the gap between germline ends came to 19 bases. Per the germline V gene, CDR1 is MNHEY and CDR2 is SVGAGI.

This clone was found once. V usage is TRBV5-5 and J usage is TRBJ1-2; D gene uncertain. CDR3 size: 15 residues. The V gene lost 1 base and the J gene lost 11 bases, with 21 bases spanning the gap. Per the germline V gene, CDR1 is SGHKS and CDR2 is YYEKEE (reference sequence). The CDR3 DNA follows: TGTGCCAGCAGCTTGTATCTGGGCTCCTCTATGGCTTACACCTTC. Translation: CASSLYLGSSMAYTF.

The rearrangement links TRBV11-2 to TRBJ1-2; no clear D. The CDR3 contains 13 residues. V shed 0 bases and J shed 4 bases, with 6 bases lying between them. CDR1 and CDR2 (germline): SGHAT, FQNNGV. The CDR3 DNA reads as TGTGCCAGCAGCTTAGAAGTGGGCTATGGCTACACCTTC. Translated, it gives CASSLEVGYGYTF. Variable domain in full (rest from reference TRBV11-2 and TRBJ1-2): EAGVAQSPRYKIIEKRQSVAFWCNPISGHATLYWYQQILGQGPKLLIQFQNNGVVDDSQLPKDRFSAERLKGVDSTLKIQPAKLEDSAVYLCASSLEVGYGYTFGSGTRLTVV.

The V call is TRBV2, the J call TRBJ1-1; D gene uncertain. Germline CDR1 is SNHLY and CDR2 is FYNNEI. The ends were cut back, 2 bases at V and 8 bases at J, with 6 bases in the middle. The CDR3 is 11 residues long. CDR3 region: CASSEWKEAFF. In nucleotides, the CDR3 is TGTGCCAGCAGTGAATGGAAGGAAGCTTTCTTT. The full variable domain, completed using reference TRBV2 and TRBJ1-1, is EPEVTQTPSHQVTQMGQEVILRCVPISNHLYFYWYRQILGQKVEFLVSFYNNEISEKSEIFDDQFSVERPDGSNFTLKIRSTKLEDSAMYFCASSEWKEAFFGQGTRLTVV.

The chain joins TRBV5-4 to TRBJ2-4; the match to TRBD2 covers 9 bases. Germline CDR1 is SGHNT and CDR2 is YYREEE (reference sequence). This CDR3 is built from 17 residues. Germline trimming cut 0 bases from V and 2 bases from J; bases unmatched to any gene: 6. CDR3 in amino acids: CASSLGLAGRTKNIQYF. The CDR3 bases are TGTGCCAGCAGCTTGGGGCTAGCGGGAAGGACCAAAAACATTCAGTACTTC.

The CDR3 region has the DNA TGTGCCAGCAGCTGGGAAGCTAACTATGGCTACACCTTC. Translating gives CASSWEANYGYTF. The chain combines TRBV5-8 with TRBJ1-2, with unresolved D. The CDR3 consists of 13 residues. The germline V gene encodes CDR1 SGHTS and CDR2 YDEGEE. The V end was cut by 3 bases, the J end by 0 bases, with 6 bases between.

In nucleotides, the CDR3 is TGTGCCAGCAATAGCGGGAGTATCGTGGAATCCTACAATGAGCAGTTCTTC. It is translated as CASNSGSIVESYNEQFF. The chain joins TRBV4-2 to TRBJ2-1, with 9 nucleotides matching TRBD2. V shed 7 bases and J 1 base; nucleotides not matched to a gene: 11. Per the germline V gene, CDR1 is LGHNA and CDR2 is YNFKEQ. This CDR3 comprises 17 residues.

This chain uses TRBV2 with TRBJ2-3; TRBD1 matches at 7 bases. In germline, CDR1 is SNHLY, CDR2 FYNNEI. This CDR3 comprises 14 residues. After removal of 9 bases from V and 2 bases from J, the junction contained 8 bases not matched to a gene. CDR3 amino acids: CASVLQGNTDTQYF. The CDR3, as DNA: TGTGCCAGTGTACTACAGGGGAACACAGATACGCAGTATTTT.

V usage is TRBV10-2 and J usage is TRBJ2-5; D might be TRBD1 or TRBD2, each matching 5 bases. V lost 1 base to trimming and J lost 1 base, with 13 bases between them. The CDR3 is 16 residues long. Per germline, CDR1 WSHSY and CDR2 SAAADI. In DNA, the CDR3 is TGCGCCAGCAGTGAGTGGTCAGTTGGGGGCCAAGAGACCCAGTACTTC. This sequence encodes CASSEWSVGGQETQYF.

The genes are TRBV27 and TRBJ2-7, with 9 bases fitting TRBD2. CDR1 MNHEY and CDR2 SMNVEV come from the germline V gene (reference sequence). With V trimmed by 0 bases and J by 0 bases, 12 bases remained unmatched. The CDR3 length is 19 residues. The DNA of the CDR3 is TGTGCCAGCAGTTTATCCCCGGGCCTACTAGCGGGCAGCTCCTACGAGCAGTACTTC. Protein: CASSLSPGLLAGSSYEQYF.

The chain is built from TRBV11-3 and TRBJ1-1; TRBD1 agrees at 9 bases. This CDR3 spans 16 amino acids. V gave up 5 bases and J gave up 4 bases; unmatched junction bases: 11. Per the germline V gene, CDR1 is SGHNT and CDR2 is YENEEA. The CDR3 nucleotides read TGTGCCAGCAGCCGAGGGACAGGGATTTTTGGCACTGAAGCTTTCTTT. It codes for CASSRGTGIFGTEAFF.

This clone was recorded a few times. This sequence joins TRBV2 and TRBJ1-5; 7 bases are shared with TRBD1. J was trimmed by 4 bases and V by 6 bases; bases with no gene match: 3. CDR1 and CDR2 from the germline V gene are SNHLY and FYNNEI. The CDR3 consists of 13 residues. The CDR3 reads CASRGDSNQPQHF. Written as DNA, the CDR3 is TGTGCCAGCAGGGGGGACAGTAATCAGCCCCAGCATTTT.

The chain is built from TRBV9 and TRBJ2-1; perhaps TRBD2 as D (5 bases). V dropped 7 bases and J dropped 4 bases, with 9 bases sitting between them. Germline V gene lookup returns CDR1 SGDLS and CDR2 YYNGEE. The CDR3 is 12 residues long. The CDR3 here is CASSDSYNEQFF. The CDR3 DNA reads as TGTGCCAGCTCGGACTCGTACAATGAGCAGTTCTTC.

This sequence joins TRBV5-6 and TRBJ2-7; TRBD1 matches at 7 bases. The CDR3 has 15 amino acids. CDR1 SGHDT and CDR2 YYEEEE come from the germline V gene. V dropped 4 bases and J dropped 6; count of bases not matched to a gene: 13. CDR3 protein: CASSPRQGFSREQYF. The CDR3 DNA is TGTGCCAGCAGCCCAAGACAGGGCTTTTCGCGCGAGCAGTACTTC.

The sample holds one count of this clone. J is TRBJ1-1 and V is TRBV7-9, with D perhaps TRBD1 (6 bases). CDR1 is SEHNR, CDR2 FQNEAQ, per germline (reference sequence). V was cut by 5 bases and J by 5 bases, with 15 bases left in between. The CDR3 runs 14 residues. The CDR3 DNA sequence: TGTGCCAGCAGCGGACAACAGGGTAGAACTGAAGCTTTCTTT. Amino acid sequence: CASSGQQGRTEAFF.

The chain carries TRBV10-3 and TRBJ2-7; D unclear. The CDR3 extends over 15 amino acids. The V end lost 3 bases, the J end lost 0 bases, and 12 bases lay between the germline ends. CDR1 is ENHRY, CDR2 SYGVKD, per germline. In nucleotides, the CDR3 is TGTGCCATCAGTGACCTGGCGGATAGCTCCTACGAGCAGTACTTC. Its protein is CAISDLADSSYEQYF.

The chain is built from TRBV7-2 and TRBJ2-3; D call uncertain. This CDR3 comprises 15 residues. Germline V gene data show CDR1 as SGHTA and CDR2 as FQGNSA. V gave up 2 bases and J gave up 1 base, with 10 bases separating them. The CDR3, as DNA: TGTGCCAGCAGCTTAATGCCCTCAGGCACAGATACGCAGTATTTT. It codes for CASSLMPSGTDTQYF.